This T cell receptor beta chain was recovered during a study of blood T cell repertoires in COVID-19. Study-level information: Sources were T cells, B-cell-depleted T cells, or PBMCs; the material itself was cDNA or gDNA.

Followed over time, Seattle patients had been enrolled while infection was active. The CDR3 length is 16 residues. Original processing notes: Estimates of nucleated cell counts were drawn from the amplification of reference gene primers. The repertoire was sequenced with immunoSEQ multiplex PCR; TCRdb's copy has only in-frame clones and lacks some. That table supplies the V and J calls and clone size; D and trimming were determined from the DNA. The profile shows approximately 200,000 clones, 94% of them singletons. The sequence was collected from a man aged 25-45 years with COVID-19, enrolled during active disease. The chain employs TRBV12-2 and TRBJ1-2; the table calls TRBD1, which could not be checked here. TRBV12-2 is a known pseudogene. Sequencing input: peripheral blood. CDR3 sequence: CASRLGPGRNNYGYTF. DNA of the CDR3: TGTGCAAGTCGCTTAGGTCCAGGGCGAAATAACTATGGCTACACCTTC.